Listed below are T cell receptor beta chains from one sample, sequenced in a study of cytomegalovirus exposure and HLA in healthy donors. Libraries were prepared by immunoSEQ multiplex PCR; TCRdb keeps only in-frame clonotypes and omits some of them. The sample holds about 80,000 clones; 62% are singletons and the top ten take roughly 4%. Sequenced: PBMCs. All receptors derive from a male donor in good health and CMV-seropositive. Each CDR3 is given with its conserved first and last residue. The D gene is left open where the match is weak. Only some rows state a clone size, as once, few, many or a class for expanded clones.

j_call | d_call | v_call | clone_size | cdr3_aa | cdr3_nt
TRBJ2-7 | TRBD1 | TRBV6-5 | few | CASSYLGQGSAYEQYF | TGTGCCAGCAGTTACCTGGGACAGGGGTCAGCCTACGAGCAGTACTTC
TRBJ1-5 | . | TRBV6-1 | . | CASSETVGGGLVSNQPQHF | TGTGCCAGCAGTGAAACGGTGGGAGGGGGGCTGGTCAGCAATCAGCCCCAGCATTTT
TRBJ2-7 | . | TRBV27 | . | CASSLSGWEREQYF | TGTGCCAGCAGTTTATCGGGTTGGGAGCGCGAGCAGTACTTC
TRBJ1-5 | . | TRBV30 | . | CAWSVRSNQPQHF | TGTGCCTGGAGTGTTCGGAGCAATCAGCCCCAGCATTTT
TRBJ1-1 | TRBD1 | TRBV19 | few | CASSAPTGAMNTEAFF | TGTGCCAGTAGTGCCCCGACAGGGGCGATGAACACTGAAGCTTTCTTT
TRBJ1-3 | TRBD1 | TRBV6-7 | . | CASSYNLRGPPYLNTIYF | TGTGCCAGCAGTTACAATCTCAGGGGGCCCCCATACTTAAACACCATATATTTT
TRBJ1-1 | . | TRBV25-1 | . | CASSEGQGLTEAFF | TGTGCCAGCAGTGAGGGGCAGGGGTTGACTGAAGCTTTCTTT
TRBJ2-7 | . | TRBV13 | . | CASSLGSGTYEQYF | TGTGCCAGCAGCTTAGGTAGCGGCACCTACGAGCAGTACTTC
TRBJ1-5 | . | TRBV27 | . | CASSQHYSNQPQHF | TGTGCCAGCAGTCAGCACTATAGCAATCAGCCCCAGCATTTT
TRBJ2-7 | . | TRBV19 | few | CASSIDRRGEQYF | TGTGCCAGTAGTATAGATCGCAGGGGCGAGCAGTACTTC
TRBJ2-1 | TRBD1 | TRBV2 | once | CASNRGPPRNEQFF | TGTGCCAGCAACAGGGGGCCGCCTCGCAATGAGCAGTTCTTC
TRBJ1-2 | . | TRBV28 | . | CASSPTGDYGYTF | TGTGCCAGCAGTCCGACAGGTGACTATGGCTACACCTTC
TRBJ2-7 | TRBD1 | TRBV7-8 | few | CASSSHWDRNYEQYF | TGTGCCAGCAGCTCGCACTGGGACAGAAACTACGAGCAGTACTTC
TRBJ2-7 | . | TRBV7-2 | . | CASSLGRTRGEQYF | TGTGCCAGCAGCTTAGGCCGCACTAGAGGTGAGCAGTACTTC
TRBJ1-5 | . | TRBV15 | few | CATSYGRGAASGNQPQHF | TGTGCCACCAGCTACGGTCGGGGGGCGGCCTCTGGCAATCAGCCCCAGCATTTT
TRBJ2-7 | TRBD1 | TRBV16 | . | CASSQLGQHVESEQYF | TGTGCCAGCAGCCAACTGGGACAGCATGTGGAGAGCGAGCAGTACTTC
TRBJ2-3 | TRBD2 | TRBV2 | . | CASLGGLGTDTQYF | TGTGCCAGCTTGGGAGGGCTAGGCACAGATACGCAGTATTTT
TRBJ1-5 | TRBD1 | TRBV6-1 | few | CASSPGTGTNQPQHF | TGTGCCAGCAGCCCCGGGACAGGGACCAATCAGCCCCAGCATTTT
TRBJ2-2 | . | TRBV28 | . | CAIGSQAFTGELFF | TGTGCCATCGGGAGCCAGGCTTTCACCGGGGAGCTGTTTTTT
TRBJ1-5 | . | TRBV27 | . | CASSPQGYQPQHF | TGTGCCAGCAGTCCCCAGGGCTATCAGCCCCAGCATTTT
TRBJ1-3 | . | TRBV11-2 | . | CASRSDISGNTIYF | TGTGCCAGCAGATCTGACATCTCTGGAAACACCATATATTTT
TRBJ2-1 | TRBD2 | TRBV2 | . | CASRPPGTSPWNEQFF | TGTGCCAGCAGGCCCCCCGGGACTAGCCCGTGGAATGAGCAGTTCTTC
TRBJ2-5 | . | TRBV14 | . | CASSQDETGQETQYF | TGTGCCAGCAGCCAAGATGAAACAGGCCAAGAGACCCAGTACTTC
TRBJ2-6 | . | TRBV11-3 | few | CASSLDSSGANVLTF | TGTGCCAGCAGCTTAGACAGCTCTGGGGCCAACGTCCTGACTTTC